This TCR beta chain was identified during a study of blood T cell repertoires in COVID-19 (dated by TCRdb to the early 2020s). At the level of the whole study: Collaborator samples came from the United States, Italy and Spain and covered acute and convalescent phases of COVID-19. The samples were drawn from two sources: the first 160 participants of the ongoing ImmuneRACE study, and 1,000 to 1,500 subjects contributed by 6 global collaborators. The dataset comprised deeply sampled blood TCRbeta repertoires from subjects exposed to, actively infected with, or recovered from COVID-19. HLA class I and class II types, where available, came from metadata supplied by the sample provider rather than from assay-based typing. The repertoires were released in a freely available public database intended as a resource for research on the immune response to SARS-CoV-2. The prospective study material was composed of cDNA or gDNA derived from T cells, B-cell-depleted T cells, or PBMCs. Nearly every sample came with metadata listing a de-identified subject ID, COVID-19 status, age in years and sex.

The immunoSEQ Assay, a bias-controlled multiplex PCR, was used to amplify TCRbeta CDR3 regions from genomic DNA. From the authors' description of their analysis: The number of nucleated cells in each sample was estimated by amplification of reference gene primers within the assay. Sequence reads were collapsed and filtered to measure the absolute abundance of every unique TCRbeta CDR3 rearrangement. For each sample, productive Simpson clonality was calculated as the square root of Simpson's diversity index across productive rearrangements. The table comes from immuneACCESS by way of TCRdb, which keeps in-frame sequences with V and J called. Part of the clones is missing from these tables; in studies checked, under half for an unresolved V gene and the rest for unknown reasons. The DNA gave D and trimming, while V, J and clone size come from that table. The sample table lists fewer than 300,000 clones, approximately 90% of them with a count of one. The ten largest make up 1.2% of the sample.

Study-wide findings and limitations: The amount of clinical and demographic metadata varied by source and participant and was provided uncurated.

The CDR3 contains 16 residues, cysteine and phenylalanine counted. The DNA shown is the 48-base CDR3, in frame from base 1. CDR1 and CDR2, looked up from the germline V gene (reference sequence), are LNHDA and SQIVND. Here V drops 4 bases and J drops 5 bases, and the junction holds 11 bases not matched to any gene. About this clone itself: The antigen it binds to is not known. The record has no base qualities; no much larger clone is one base away.

Participants in the prospective study were enrolled through a virtual design, were aged about 18 to 90 years, and lived in approximately 25 United States geographic areas. To assign participants to cohorts, the prospective study relied on clinical history that participants themselves reported in a screening survey and a study questionnaire. Mobile phlebotomists in the prospective study collected whole blood, serum and a nasopharyngeal or oropharyngeal swab from every participant. Participants in the prospective study had the option to provide additional blood draws and questionnaires over an approximately two-month period. Before DNA extraction, blood samples from the prospective study were shipped at room temperature or frozen.

The sequenced sample consisted of PBMCs or T cells enriched from blood (not recorded which). The sequence is built from TRBV19 and TRBJ1-1; 9 bases in the junction line up with TRBD1. This clonotype originated in a woman between 40 and 55 years old with acute COVID-19. The DNA is TGTGCCAGTAGTACACCCCCGGGACAGGGTTCTACTGAAGCTTTCTTT. Its protein is CASSTPPGQGSTEAFF.